The present entry profiles one TCR beta chain with its context. This record comes from a study of blood T cell repertoires in COVID-19. About the study: Sites in the United States, Italy and Spain provided acute and convalescent COVID-19 samples. The cDNA or gDNA used as material had been derived from T cells, B-cell-depleted T cells, or PBMCs.

Trimming removed 0 bases at V and 4 bases at J, with 12 bases between. The germline V gene has CDR1 LGHDT and CDR2 YNNKEL (reference sequence). The CDR3 loop spans 15 amino acids. Original methodology: Estimation of nucleated cell counts relied on the amplification of reference gene primers. TCRdb's table, derived via immunoSEQ multiplex PCR, lists solely in-frame clones and lacks some. V, J and clone size are taken as reported in that table, and D and trimming were inferred from the DNA itself. Among over 200,000 clones, 70% to 90% were seen once, and the ten largest hold approximately 2.6%. The sample consisted of peripheral blood. This receptor was identified in a woman in her seventies with active or convalescent COVID-19. The chain combines TRBV3-1 (or the pseudogene TRBV3-2) with TRBJ1-1, with D possibly being TRBD1 (6 bases). The CDR3: CASSQDAGAITEAFF. The CDR3, as DNA: TGTGCCAGCAGCCAAGATGCGGGGGCGATCACTGAAGCTTTCTTT.